The sequence of this T cell receptor (beta chain) was determined in a study of blood T cells in healthy people across ages (dated by TCRdb to the mid-2010s). Regarding the study in general: In model experiments, template switching captured roughly one uniquely barcoded TCR beta cDNA molecule for every two T cells. Using deep sequencing normalized with unique cDNA molecular identifiers, the study measured how TCR beta repertoire diversity changes with age. To avoid experimental bias, donors of different ages were spread randomly across the sequencing lanes. Donors were grouped into four age groups: young (average roughly 17 years), middle-aged (around 39), aged (about 60) and long-lived (just over 80). For two donors (one aged 18 to 30 and one aged 80 or older), the study analyzed two additional independent replicas of 1 million unique cDNA reads from the same blood draw.

From its cysteine to its phenylalanine, the CDR3 spans 15 amino acids. The entry retains the CDR3 DNA only, 45 bases that are in frame from base 1. V is pruned by 1 base and J by 4 bases, leaving 5 bases of the junction without a gene match. Sequences SGHRS (CDR1) and YFSETQ (CDR2) are obtained from the germline V gene. Overall study outcomes, separate from this receptor: Observed TCR beta diversity correlated strongly with the percentage of naive T cells measured by flow cytometry. As age increased, observed TCR beta diversity per million T cells dropped in a roughly linear way, and a significant reduction was already evident by age 40. Because donor CMV infection status was unknown, age-related changes in expanded clonotypes were potentially confounded. Estimates of total diversity based on one million sequenced T cells were considered lower bounds and underestimates. Compared with the aged group, the long-lived group had more naive CD4+ T cells, fewer expanded clones and increased TCR diversity, a pattern suggesting age selection. Since profiling was done on bulk unsorted PBMCs, naive and antigen-experienced compartments could not be conclusively compared.

This clonotype came up many times. Which antigen it targets is not known. One base away there is no much larger clone; base qualities are not given. The method behind the library was 5' RACE. For sequencing, an Illumina HiSeq 2500 was employed. The second PCR ran for roughly 7 to 11 cycles and used a J-beta primer mix along with a sample-barcoded 5' primer. Each TCR beta cDNA molecule received a unique molecular identifier from a template-switch 5' adaptor carrying 12 random nucleotides. Each sample yielded at least 3 million CDR3-containing paired-end reads. The Mint cDNA synthesis kit, primed by a TRBC-specific oligonucleotide, was used to synthesize first-strand cDNA from all RNA. Following uracil-DNA glycosylase treatment, a first 18-cycle PCR with universal primers M1SS and BC2_uni_R was performed on all cDNA. Per the original workflow: For normalization, 1 million high-quality reads were randomly selected from each sample, with every read carrying a distinct molecular identifier. Instead of being binned into consensus sequences, reads with shared molecular identifiers were discarded. CDR3 identification, clonotype clustering and error correction used MiTCR with a Q25 quality threshold and the strictest error-elimination algorithm. A nonparametric unseen species model using Euler transformation provided a lower-bound estimate of total TCR beta diversity. TCRdb reprocessed the public reads (quality trimming at Q25 with fastp, clone calling with MiXCR) and kept in-frame beta chains. One record per CDR3 amino acid sequence lists the most common genes and DNA. TCRdb, not the authors, supplied the V and J calls. For this sample the table gives approximately 800,000 distinct CDR3 sequences, of which about 47% were detected only once. Jointly, the top ten make up over 15% of the sample.

Donors were about 36 systemically healthy Caucasian individuals from Russia aged roughly 6 to 90 years. Each donor gave roughly 9.5 milliliters of peripheral blood, collected into EDTA-treated Vacutainer tubes. Ficoll-Paque density-gradient centrifugation was used to isolate PBMCs, with at least 7 million per sample. Trizol reagent was used to extract total RNA from the PBMCs, yielding at least 6 micrograms per sample. Naive CD45RAhigh/CD27high T cell percentages were measured by flow cytometry on a PBMC aliquot from every donor. Recombination linked TRBV5-1 to TRBJ2-5; a stretch of 9 junction bases matches TRBD1. The clonotype was recovered from an elderly man in good health. Sequences were obtained from blood. CDR3 reads: CASSLTGGWRETQYF. The bases are TGCGCCAGCAGCTTGACAGGGGGCTGGCGAGAGACCCAGTACTTC.